Each of the 21 T cell receptor beta chains below was sequenced from the same sample in a study of early T cells in non-severe SARS-CoV-2 infection. A single record per CDR3 protein comes from TCRdb applying MiXCR to the 5' RACE reads. The profile covers 100,000 to 120,000 distinct CDR3 sequences, with about 12% appearing a single time and approximately 4% taken by the ten largest. The specimen was whole blood, collected at baseline. Source of these receptors: an adult who was a healthcare worker with PCR-confirmed SARS-CoV-2 infection or an uninfected control (not recorded which).

The J gene is TRBJ2-7, the V gene TRBV6-5; D may correspond to TRBD1 or TRBD2 (5 bases each). This CDR3 is built from 14 residues. V was clipped by 2 bases and J by 0 bases, with 8 bases between them. From germline, CDR1 is MNHEY and CDR2 SVGAGI. The CDR3 is CASSYRGSSYEQYF. The CDR3 region has the DNA TGTGCCAGCAGTTACCGGGGCAGCTCCTACGAGCAGTACTTC.

This clonotype was counted only a few times. The rearrangement joins TRBV20-1 to TRBJ1-1; D perhaps matches TRBD1 (5 bases). V lost 7 bases, J lost 3 bases, and 15 bases lay in between. Germline V gene sequence: CDR1 DFQATT, CDR2 SNEGSKA (reference sequence). This CDR3 has 13 amino acids. CDR3 residues: CSDDRSLDTEAFF. The DNA of the CDR3 is TGCAGTGATGACAGAAGCCTGGACACTGAAGCTTTCTTT.

This clonotype was recorded many times. J is TRBJ2-5 and V is TRBV9; no clear D gene. CDR1 and CDR2 (germline): SGDLS, YYNGEE. Trimming stripped 3 bases from V and 0 bases from J, with 12 bases between. This CDR3 region has 15 residues. CDR3 DNA: TGTGCCAGCAGCGACCCCCTCGGGTACCAAGAGACCCAGTACTTC. Translated: CASSDPLGYQETQYF.

There are many counts of this clonotype. The chain carries TRBV29-1 and TRBJ2-7; 7 nucleotides agree with TRBD1. This CDR3 has 13 amino acids. The germline V gene has CDR1 SQVTM and CDR2 ANQGSEA. J lost 2 bases, V lost 4 bases, and 5 bases had no gene match. The CDR3 reads CSVGTGEPYEQYF. CDR3 nucleotide sequence: TGCAGCGTTGGAACAGGGGAGCCCTACGAGCAGTACTTC.

V gene TRBV5-4 combines with J gene TRBJ2-6; D is possibly TRBD1 or TRBD2 (5 bases each). This CDR3 is 16 amino acids long. Germline V gives CDR1 SGHNT, CDR2 YYREEE (reference sequence). V was pared by 1 base and J by 0 bases, with 8 bases between. The CDR3 DNA is TGTGCCAGCAGCTTGCCGGGGACCTCTGGGGCCAACGTCCTGACTTTC. It translates to CASSLPGTSGANVLTF.

This clonotype was counted between two and nine times. The CDR3 sequence is CASSPGAGGNQPQHF. The CDR3, as DNA: TGTGCCAGCTCACCAGGGGCAGGGGGCAATCAGCCCCAGCATTTT. The V gene is TRBV18, the J gene TRBJ1-5, with D perhaps matching TRBD1 (6 bases). The CDR3 runs to 15 residues. Germline loops: CDR1 KGHSH, CDR2 LQKENI. The V gene lost 2 bases and the J gene lost 2 bases, with 10 bases spanning the gap.

The chain recombines TRBV4-1 with TRBJ1-5; tentatively, D is TRBD1 (6 bases). V lost 0 bases and J 4 bases, leaving 13 bases between the germline ends. Germline values: CDR1 MGHRA, CDR2 YSYEKL. The CDR3 contains 16 residues. The CDR3 reads CASSQDPGQLNQPQHF. The CDR3 DNA reads TGCGCCAGCAGCCAAGATCCAGGACAGCTAAATCAGCCCCAGCATTTT.

This clonotype was counted many times. The V and J genes are TRBV7-6 and TRBJ2-1; 11 positions match TRBD2. V trimming: 5 bases; J trimming: 8 bases; junction bases outside the gene matches: 11. The germline V gene encodes CDR1 SGHVS and CDR2 FNYEAQ. This CDR3 comprises 16 residues. CDR3 loop: CASSVLAGVITDEQFF. The CDR3 nucleotides read TGTGCCAGCAGCGTACTAGCGGGAGTTATCACCGATGAGCAGTTCTTC.

The chain recombines TRBV2 with TRBJ1-1, with no clear D. The V and J ends lost 6 bases and 0 bases respectively, with 11 bases between them. The CDR3 is 14 residues long. Germline V CDR1 and CDR2: SNHLY, FYNNEI. For the CDR3, the DNA is TGTGCCAGCAGGGCGGGAAGGTTGAACACTGAAGCTTTCTTT. The encoded protein is CASRAGRLNTEAFF.

The table lists this clonotype with a few counts. The chain employs TRBV18 and TRBJ2-2; D is ambiguous. Trimming took 0 bases from V and 3 from J, leaving 11 bases between them. Germline CDR1 is KGHSH and CDR2 is LQKENI. The CDR3 is 16 residues long. CDR3 region: CASSPPKSADTGELFF. Written as DNA, the CDR3 is TGTGCCAGCTCACCACCTAAAAGCGCTGACACCGGGGAGCTGTTTTTT. Together with reference TRBV18 and TRBJ2-2, the CDR3 gives the full variable domain: NAGVMQNPRHLVRRRGQEARLRCSPMKGHSHVYWYRQLPEEGLKFMVYLQKENIIDESGMPKERFSAEFPKEGPSILRIQQVVRGDSAAYFCASSPPKSADTGELFFGEGSRLTVL.

This clonotype was seen more than once but under ten times. The rearrangement joins TRBV11-1 to TRBJ2-2; tentatively, D is TRBD1 or TRBD2 (5 bases each). Germline CDR1 reads SGHAT; CDR2 reads FQDESV (reference sequence). V was shortened by 2 bases and J by 4 bases, with 14 bases between the two germline ends. This CDR3 is built from 16 residues. The CDR3 spells CASSLISGHSTGELFF. The CDR3 DNA follows: TGTGCCAGCAGCTTAATTTCGGGGCATAGCACCGGGGAGCTGTTTTTT.

This clonotype was picked up a small number of times. This chain connects TRBV29-1 to TRBJ2-5; unclear D gene. The CDR3 contains 12 residues. The V and J ends lost 4 bases and 1 base respectively, with 7 bases between them. The germline V gene encodes CDR1 SQVTM and CDR2 ANQGSEA. The CDR3 reads CSVGQLQETQYF. CDR3 coding DNA: TGCAGCGTTGGCCAGCTCCAAGAGACCCAGTACTTC.

This clonotype was seen only a few times. The chain has TRBV29-1 and TRBJ1-1; TRBD1 is a possible D gene (6 bases). CDR3 size: 13 residues. Germline V gene lookup returns CDR1 SQVTM and CDR2 ANQGSEA. V was cut by 6 bases and J by 2 bases, with 13 bases left in between. The chain's CDR3 is CSVSTGRNTEAFF. DNA for the CDR3: TGCAGCGTCTCAACAGGGCGAAACACTGAAGCTTTCTTT.

The V and J genes are TRBV12-3 or TRBV12-4 and TRBJ2-7; no clear D gene. Trimming removed 6 bases at V and 2 bases at J, with 11 bases between. CDR3 length equals 13 residues. The CDR3 DNA follows: TGTGCCAGCAGGTCTGGGCAGACCTACGAGCAGTACTTC. The encoded protein is CASRSGQTYEQYF.

This clonotype was counted ten times or more. V is TRBV20-1 and J is TRBJ1-4, with TRBD1 matching 10 bases. The germline V gene has CDR1 DFQATT and CDR2 SNEGSKA (reference sequence). CDR3 length: 14 amino acids. With 5 bases clipped from V and 4 bases from J, the junction kept 4 bases outside the gene matches. The CDR3 is CSAPGQGNNEKLFF. In nucleotides, the CDR3 is TGCAGTGCTCCGGGACAGGGGAATAATGAAAAACTGTTTTTT.

This clonotype was seen a few times. This chain's CDR3 is CSARDPTSPGEQYF. As DNA, the CDR3 is TGCAGTGCTAGAGACCCGACTTCTCCGGGCGAGCAGTACTTC. The J gene is TRBJ2-7, the V gene TRBV20-1; no clear D. V lost 0 bases, J lost 6 bases, and 15 bases lay in between. The germline CDR1 and CDR2 sequences are DFQATT and SNEGSKA (reference sequence). This CDR3 is 14 amino acids long.

V and J are TRBV9 and TRBJ2-5; D is possibly TRBD2 (6 bases). Per the germline V gene, CDR1 is SGDLS and CDR2 is YYNGEE. V shed 3 bases and J shed 1 base, with 7 bases lying between them. The CDR3 sequence is 13 residues long. The CDR3 nucleotides are TGTGCCAGCAGCGAGGGACTCCAAGAGACCCAGTACTTC. Translated, it gives CASSEGLQETQYF.

This clonotype came up a few times. The rearrangement links TRBV2 to TRBJ2-7, with 8 bases fitting TRBD1. J lost 2 bases, V lost 1 base, and 13 bases had no gene match. The CDR3 extends over 18 amino acids. The germline V gene encodes CDR1 SNHLY and CDR2 FYNNEI. The DNA for the CDR3 is TGTGCCAGCAGTGAAGGTAGGACAGGGAGGAGCGCACCCTACGAGCAGTACTTC. Protein product: CASSEGRTGRSAPYEQYF.

This clonotype was counted between two and nine times. This chain connects TRBV28 to TRBJ2-1; D is uncertain. Per the germline V gene, CDR1 is MDHEN and CDR2 is SYDVKM. The CDR3 runs to 12 residues. V lost 8 bases, J lost 1 base, and 6 bases lay in between. Here the CDR3 reads CASYRSYNEQFF. CDR3 nucleotide sequence: TGTGCCAGCTACCGTTCCTACAATGAGCAGTTCTTC.

This clonotype appeared many times. The chain joins TRBV7-8 to TRBJ2-1; the match to TRBD2 covers 7 bases. This CDR3 region has 14 residues. Unmatched junction bases numbered 13, after V lost 7 bases and J lost 10 bases. Germline assignment: CDR1 SGHVS and CDR2 FQNEAQ. CDR3 residues: CASTGLRLAQEQFF. Here the CDR3 DNA reads TGTGCCAGCACGGGATTGAGACTAGCACAAGAGCAGTTCTTC.

This chain links TRBV5-5 with TRBJ1-1, with TRBD1 identical over 10 bases. The germline V gene has CDR1 SGHKS and CDR2 YYEKEE (reference sequence). J lost 4 bases, V lost 4 bases, and 7 bases had no gene match. The CDR3 sequence is 15 residues long. CDR3 protein: CASSPWDRGGTEAFF. The CDR3 DNA follows: TGTGCCAGCAGCCCCTGGGACAGGGGCGGCACTGAAGCTTTCTTT.